This section outlines one T cell receptor (beta chain) sequence together with its context. Its antigen remains unidentified. Vbeta (60) and Jbeta (13) primers were used in the PCR. Profiled with immunoSEQ multiplex PCR; TCRdb holds only in-frame clones, not every one. The sample holds some 140,000 clones, around 85% seen once. Germline V gives CDR1 GTSNPN, CDR2 SVGIG (reference sequence). Trimming took 3 bases from V and 7 from J, leaving 10 bases between them. The CDR3 length is 12 residues. This entry comes from a study of cytomegalovirus exposure and HLA in healthy donors. General study findings and limits: Common viral pathogens were later found to be apparently linked to several of the most significant clusters. In an earlier analysis, most TCR beta V segments were productive about 87% or about 30% of the time. Highly shared sequence variants in one cluster were likely a sequencing artifact.

The source material was PBMCs. V and J are TRBV30 and TRBJ2-1; the D is unclear. The TCR was taken from a woman aged 45-65 years in good health and CMV-seropositive. The CDR3 DNA sequence: TGTGCCTGGAGAGATACGACAAATGAGCAGTTCTTC. Protein sequence: CAWRDTTNEQFF.